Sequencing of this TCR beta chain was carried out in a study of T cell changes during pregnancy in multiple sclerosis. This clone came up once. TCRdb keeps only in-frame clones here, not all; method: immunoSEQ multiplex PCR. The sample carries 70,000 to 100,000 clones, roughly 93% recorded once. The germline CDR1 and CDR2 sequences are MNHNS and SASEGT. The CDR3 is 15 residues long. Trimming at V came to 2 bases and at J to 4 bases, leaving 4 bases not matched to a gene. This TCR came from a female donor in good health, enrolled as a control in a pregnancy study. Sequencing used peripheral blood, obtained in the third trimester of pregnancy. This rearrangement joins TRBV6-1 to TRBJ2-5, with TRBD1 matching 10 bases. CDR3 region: CASSEWGTGVETQYF. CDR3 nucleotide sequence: TGTGCCAGCAGTGAATGGGGGACAGGGGTAGAGACCCAGTACTTC.